This T cell receptor (beta chain) was captured in a study of T cell responses to AZD1222 COVID-19 vaccine. General study findings and limits: The study found vaccine-associated CD4 TCRs spanning spike, dominant at 160-218 and 743-854. Elevations in Spike-specific TCR breadth and depth followed administration of two AZD1222 doses. Mostly white British, mostly female donors; authors suggested clonal diversity may be underestimated.

Regarding this clone: No antigen is known for it.

Trimming removed 5 bases at V and 4 bases at J, with 14 bases between. This CDR3 region has 14 residues. Germline CDR1 MGHDK, CDR2 SYGVNS. Measured with immunoSEQ multiplex PCR; TCRdb has only the in-frame clones, and not every one. The sample includes 150,000 to 200,000 clones, around 92% of them seen just once. This chain connects TRBV25-1 to TRBJ1-2, with D possibly being TRBD1 (6 bases). The source material was peripheral blood, sampled on day 0 of AZD1222 vaccination. The source of this sequence is an adult in good health. As DNA, the CDR3 is TGTGCCAGCAGTCCAACAGGGTTCCTCTATGGCTACACCTTC. As protein: CASSPTGFLYGYTF.